This T cell receptor (beta chain) originates from a study of blood T cell repertoires in COVID-19. About the study: The origin of the acute and convalescent COVID-19 samples was the United States, Italy and Spain. In each case, the material was cDNA or gDNA derived from T cells, B-cell-depleted T cells, or PBMCs.

CDR1 and CDR2 (germline): LGHDT, YNNKEL (reference sequence). The CDR3 covers 16 residues. J lost 4 bases, V lost 6 bases, and 12 bases had no gene match. Original data processing: Reference gene primer amplification gave estimated nucleated cell counts. Profiling relied on immunoSEQ multiplex PCR, and the TCRdb table lists in-frame clones only, not all of them. The DNA gave D and trimming, while V, J and clone size come from that table. The sample carries 50,000 to 65,000 clones, 75% to 90% recorded once. This chain uses TRBV3-1 (or the pseudogene TRBV3-2) with TRBJ2-7, with 10 bases aligning to TRBD1. This TCR came from a human donor in a cohort sampled during active COVID-19. Sequenced: peripheral blood. Here the CDR3 DNA reads TGTGCCAGCAGACACACCGGGACAGGGGAAGGATACGAGCAGTACTTC. Translating it yields CASRHTGTGEGYEQYF.